This entry concerns a single T cell receptor beta chain. Its antigen is not known. Germline V gene data show CDR1 as SEHNR and CDR2 as FQNEAQ (reference sequence). The CDR3 loop spans 13 amino acids. V gave up 5 bases and J gave up 7 bases, with 12 bases separating them. The data were taken from a study of blood T cells in healthy people across ages. Notes on the study in general: Because donor CMV status was unknown, expanded clonotype changes were possibly confounded. A roughly linear age-dependent decrease characterized TCR beta diversity per million T cells.

It was with a sample-barcoded 5' primer and a J-beta primer mix that a second PCR of roughly 7 to 12 cycles was run. From the 5' RACE reads, TCRdb called clonotypes with MiXCR, one entry per CDR3 protein. There are more than 600,000 distinct CDR3 sequences in the sample; approximately 25% occur only once, and 9.4% lies in the top ten. Another study also made use of these data, one on T cells of mothers and their children. Per that paper: Second-PCR primer M1S introduced sample barcodes and 2-4 random nucleotides.

The sequenced material came from blood. The chain carries TRBV7-9 and TRBJ2-1; D is uncertain. The sequence derives from a boy aged 5-17 years in good health. CDR3 nucleotide sequence: TGTGCCAGCAGCCCTTCGGACGGTAATGAGCAGTTCTTC. Encoded protein: CASSPSDGNEQFF.